Shown below are 28 T cell receptor beta chains from a single sample sequenced in a study of beta chain features in type 1 diabetes. Reverse transcribing all isolated RNA meant expressed TCRB transcripts were sequenced. The protocol was immunoSEQ multiplex PCR, while the TCRdb copy is restricted to in-frame clones and leaves out a portion. The profile shows some 280,000 clones, 13% to 15% of them singletons. Study-wide points: People with Type 1 diabetes carried modestly yet significantly shorter TCRB CDR3s in all four CD4+ subsets.

These receptors' targets are unknown. The sample consisted of naive CD4+ T cells from blood. The source is a man under 40 with type 1 diabetes.

This clone has just a few counts. The chain combines TRBV9 with TRBJ2-1, with 8 bases identical to TRBD2. Trimming took 4 bases from V and 4 from J; bases not matched to a gene: 13. The germline CDR1 and CDR2 sequences are SGDLS and YYNGEE. The CDR3 totals 17 residues. CDR3 in amino acids: CASSTALGTSGYNEQFF. In DNA form, the CDR3 reads TGTGCCAGCAGCACAGCCCTGGGAACTAGCGGATACAATGAGCAGTTCTTC.

V gene TRBV4-2 combines with J gene TRBJ1-2, with a tentative D call TRBD1 (6 bases). This CDR3 comprises 17 residues. Trimming cost V 4 bases and J 0 bases, with 18 bases left between them. In germline, CDR1 is LGHNA, CDR2 YNFKEQ. CDR3 coding DNA: TGTGCCAGCAGCCCGTCCGTCCGGGACAAACCTAACTATGGCTACACCTTC. Its translation is CASSPSVRDKPNYGYTF.

This chain links TRBV23-1 with TRBJ1-1; D remains unclear. TRBV23-1 belongs to the ORF category, with a function that is uncertain. The CDR3 runs to 13 residues. V dropped 1 base and J dropped 6 bases, with 9 bases sitting between them. The CDR3 loop is CASSQCDQAEAFF. CDR3 DNA sequence: TGCGCCAGCAGTCAATGCGATCAAGCTGAAGCTTTCTTT.

This clone was detected only a few times. V is TRBV15 and J is TRBJ2-1; unclear D gene. The CDR3 consists of 16 residues. Germline V gene sequence: CDR1 LNHNV, CDR2 YYDKDF (reference sequence). Trimming cost V 1 base and J 1 base, with 11 bases left between them. CDR3 nucleotide sequence: TGTGCCACCAGCAGAGTAGGTGACGGGTCCTACAATGAGCAGTTCTTC. The encoded protein is CATSRVGDGSYNEQFF.

This clone was picked up a small number of times. The chain employs TRBV7-9 and TRBJ2-3; TRBD2 agrees at 7 bases. CDR1 and CDR2 from the germline V gene are SEHNR and FQNEAQ (reference sequence). Trimming at V came to 5 bases and at J to 5 bases, leaving 7 bases not matched to a gene. This CDR3 comprises 14 residues. In DNA, the CDR3 is TGTGCCAGCAGCCTAGGACTAGGTATAGATACGCAGTATTTT. It is translated as CASSLGLGIDTQYF.

A few counts support this clone. V gene TRBV7-9 combines with J gene TRBJ2-1, with TRBD1 matching 8 bases. V trimming: 5 bases; J trimming: 2 bases; junction bases outside the gene matches: 5. The CDR3 is 15 residues long. Looked up from germline, CDR1 is SEHNR and CDR2 is FQNEAQ (reference sequence). The CDR3 sequence: CASSLGQGTYNEQFF. CDR3 coding DNA: TGTGCCAGCAGCCTCGGACAGGGAACCTACAATGAGCAGTTCTTC. Together with reference TRBV7-9 and TRBJ2-1, the CDR3 gives the full variable domain: DTGVSQNPRHKITKRGQNVTFRCDPISEHNRLYWYRQTLGQGPEFLTYFQNEAQLEKSRLLSDRFSAERPKGSFSTLEIQRTEQGDSAMYLCASSLGQGTYNEQFFGPGTRLTVL.

The gene calls are TRBV5-1 and TRBJ1-5; TRBD1 aligns across 7 bases. Trimming removed 4 bases from V and 2 bases from J; junction bases left unmatched: 3. Germline V lookup: CDR1 SGHRS, CDR2 YFSETQ. The CDR3 is 14 amino acids. This CDR3 is CASSEGAGNQPQHF. CDR3 coding DNA: TGCGCCAGCAGCGAGGGGGCTGGCAATCAGCCCCAGCATTTT.

In DNA, the CDR3 is TGCGCCAGCAGCCTGGACTCGGCCGGCGAGCAGTACTTC. The encoded protein is CASSLDSAGEQYF. The genes are TRBV4-3 and TRBJ2-7; D might be TRBD2 (5 bases). CDR3 length equals 13 residues. V was pared by 4 bases and J by 6 bases, with 13 bases between. Germline loops: CDR1 LGHNA, CDR2 YSLEER.

This clone has a handful of counts. The V call is TRBV6-5, the J call TRBJ2-3, with unresolved D. In germline, CDR1 is MNHEY, CDR2 SVGAGI. The CDR3 is made up of 13 amino acids. The V end lost 7 bases, the J end lost 1 base, and 9 bases lay between the germline ends. The CDR3 region is CASIPFGTDTQYF. DNA of the CDR3: TGTGCCAGCATCCCCTTCGGCACAGATACGCAGTATTTT.

This chain joins TRBV28 and TRBJ2-7; 11 bases are a match to TRBD1. There are 13 residues in the CDR3. Germline V lookup: CDR1 MDHEN, CDR2 SYDVKM. The ends lost 9 bases at V and 7 bases at J; junction bases unmatched: 8. The CDR3 spells CASTGTGGLEQYF. The CDR3 coding sequence is TGTGCCAGTACCGGGACAGGGGGGTTGGAGCAGTACTTC.

The chain carries TRBV7-2 and TRBJ2-3, with 9 bases that match TRBD2. After removal of 0 bases from V and 6 bases from J, the junction contained 7 bases not matched to a gene. CDR1 is SGHTA, CDR2 FQGNSA, per germline. The length of the CDR3 is 16 residues. In DNA form, the CDR3 reads TGTGCCAGCAGCTTAGCGTGGCGCGGGAGGGCGGATACGCAGTATTTT. Its protein product is CASSLAWRGRADTQYF.

This clone was detected a few times. This chain connects TRBV27 to TRBJ1-2; D unclear. The CDR3 loop spans 13 amino acids. V shed 2 bases and J shed 4 bases, with 8 bases lying between them. The germline V gene has CDR1 MNHEY and CDR2 SMNVEV (reference sequence). Here the CDR3 DNA reads TGTGCCAGCAGTTTACAGGCAAGCTATGGCTACACCTTC. As protein: CASSLQASYGYTF.

This clone has just one count. The CDR3 region has the DNA TGTGCCAGCAGAAGGACAGGGAACACAGATACGCAGTATTTT. It is translated as CASRRTGNTDTQYF. This sequence joins TRBV2 and TRBJ2-3; 8 positions agree with TRBD1. The V gene end was trimmed by 6 bases and the J gene end by 2 bases; junction bases not matched to a gene: 4. The CDR3 has 14 residues. In germline, CDR1 is SNHLY, CDR2 FYNNEI.

The sample holds a few counts of this clone. CDR3 protein: CASSPEPGQGRIAKNIQYF. In DNA form, the CDR3 reads TGTGCCAGCAGCCCCGAACCGGGACAGGGGCGAATAGCCAAAAACATTCAGTACTTC. J is TRBJ2-4 and V is TRBV4-2, with TRBD1 matching over 10 bases. Germline loops: CDR1 LGHNA, CDR2 YNFKEQ. Losses at the gene ends were 4 bases for V and 0 bases for J; bases not matched to a gene: 12. This CDR3 has 19 amino acids.

Concerning this clone itself: This CDR3 is also generated by other DNA sequences in the sample. The V gene is TRBV4-3, the J gene TRBJ2-1; TRBD2 is a possible D gene (5 bases). With 0 bases removed from V and 7 bases from J, the gap between germline ends came to 7 bases. CDR3 length: 13 residues. CDR1 and CDR2 (germline): LGHNA, YSLEER. The CDR3 DNA sequence: TGCGCCAGCAGCCAAGAGGCGGGTAATGAGCAGTTCTTC. Its translation: CASSQEAGNEQFF.

The J gene is TRBJ1-1, the V gene TRBV29-1; 10 bases agree with TRBD1. Germline V CDR1 and CDR2: SQVTM, ANQGSEA. The CDR3 sequence is 13 residues long. The J segment lost 6 bases and the V segment lost 6 bases, leaving 7 bases of the junction unmatched. CDR3 loop: CSVNRQGASEAFF. The CDR3 DNA is TGCAGCGTGAACCGACAGGGGGCATCTGAAGCTTTCTTT.

This chain uses TRBV18 with TRBJ2-5; D unresolved. Germline values: CDR1 KGHSH, CDR2 LQKENI. V dropped 4 bases and J dropped 3 bases, with 6 bases sitting between them. This CDR3 is built from 12 residues. The CDR3 loop reads CASSLAEETQYF. Written as DNA, the CDR3 is TGTGCCAGCTCACTAGCTGAAGAGACCCAGTACTTC.

The chain couples TRBV28 to TRBJ1-5, with 9 bases matching TRBD1. Germline V gene sequence: CDR1 MDHEN, CDR2 SYDVKM. The CDR3 consists of 13 residues. The V segment lost 8 bases and the J segment 6 bases; nucleotides outside the gene matches: 5. The CDR3 sequence: CASEQGAAQPQHF. The CDR3 DNA sequence: TGTGCCAGCGAACAGGGGGCCGCTCAGCCCCAGCATTTT.

This clone has a handful of counts. DNA for the CDR3: TGCGCCAGCACCCTGGGGGGGAGCTCCTACAATGAGCAGTTCTTC. Protein product: CASTLGGSSYNEQFF. The rearrangement uses TRBV5-1 and TRBJ2-1, with 7 nucleotides matching TRBD2. Germline V gives CDR1 SGHRS, CDR2 YFSETQ. This CDR3 contains 15 residues. The ends lost 6 bases at V and 0 bases at J; junction bases unmatched: 6.

J is TRBJ2-1 and V is TRBV7-2; 11 bases map to TRBD1. The ends lost 4 bases at V and 0 bases at J; junction bases unmatched: 2. This CDR3 is 16 amino acids long. CDR1 and CDR2 from the germline V gene are SGHTA and FQGNSA. CDR3 sequence (DNA): TGTGCCAGCAGCTCAGGACAGGGGGCCTCCTACAATGAGCAGTTCTTC. It translates to CASSSGQGASYNEQFF.

J is TRBJ2-5 and V is TRBV5-1, with D perhaps TRBD1 (6 bases). The CDR3 extends over 14 amino acids. V was trimmed by 0 bases and J by 1 base, leaving 7 bases between them. The germline V gene has CDR1 SGHRS and CDR2 YFSETQ. This CDR3 reads CASSLADSQETQYF. CDR3 in DNA: TGCGCCAGCAGCTTGGCGGACAGCCAAGAGACCCAGTACTTC.

The CDR3 sequence: CASSKQGAEQYF. As DNA, the CDR3 is TGTGCCAGCAGTAAACAGGGAGCCGAGCAGTACTTC. The rearrangement uses TRBV2 and TRBJ2-7, with a weak D call TRBD1 (6 bases). The germline CDR1 and CDR2 sequences are SNHLY and FYNNEI. The CDR3 is 12 residues long. Trimming left V 5 bases short and J 6 bases short, with 11 bases between. Variable domain in full (rest from reference TRBV2 and TRBJ2-7): EPEVTQTPSHQVTQMGQEVILRCVPISNHLYFYWYRQILGQKVEFLVSFYNNEISEKSEIFDDQFSVERPDGSNFTLKIRSTKLEDSAMYFCASSKQGAEQYFGPGTRLTVT.

In DNA form, the CDR3 reads TGTGCCAGCAGCTCCGGGACAGGGTCCTACGAGCAGTACTTC. Residues: CASSSGTGSYEQYF. The chain is built from TRBV6-5 and TRBJ2-7; 9 nucleotides align to TRBD1. CDR3 length: 14 residues. The V gene end was trimmed by 6 bases and the J gene end by 1 base; junction bases not matched to a gene: 4. Germline CDR1 and CDR2: MNHEY and SVGAGI.

This chain connects TRBV11-2 to TRBJ2-3, with D possibly TRBD2 on 6 matching bases. Germline V gives CDR1 SGHAT, CDR2 FQNNGV. The CDR3 spans 16 residues. V was cut by 7 bases and J by 2 bases, with 19 bases left in between. CDR3 protein: CASTRGRRINTDTQYF. The CDR3 nucleotides are TGTGCCAGCACCCGAGGGAGGCGGATAAACACAGATACGCAGTATTTT.

This clone was recorded a few times. The genes are TRBV5-1 and TRBJ2-5, with D perhaps TRBD2 (7 bases). Trimming pared 0 bases from V and 4 bases from J, leaving 13 bases between. This CDR3 is built from 15 residues. CDR1 and CDR2 (germline): SGHRS, YFSETQ. The CDR3 protein is CASSLAAGAIETQYF. CDR3 DNA sequence: TGCGCCAGCAGCTTGGCTGCGGGGGCGATAGAGACCCAGTACTTC.

This clone was observed a few times. The J gene is TRBJ1-3, the V gene TRBV9; D unclear. V lost 0 bases to trimming and J lost 2 bases, with 6 bases between them. Germline CDR1 reads SGDLS; CDR2 reads YYNGEE. The CDR3 runs 14 residues. The CDR3 DNA sequence: TGTGCCAGCAGCGTAGGAGTAACTGGAAACACCATATATTTT. Protein sequence: CASSVGVTGNTIYF.

There are a few counts of this clone. The chain carries TRBV27 and TRBJ2-1; TRBD1 aligns across 9 bases. Germline loops: CDR1 MNHEY, CDR2 SMNVEV (reference sequence). Trimming cost V 5 bases and J 3 bases; bases outside gene matches: 11. The CDR3 runs 17 residues. The CDR3 region has the DNA TGTGCCAGCAGTATTCCCCCAGGGACAGGGTTCTACAATGAGCAGTTCTTC. This encodes CASSIPPGTGFYNEQFF.

The rearrangement links TRBV25-1 to TRBJ2-7; possibly TRBD1 for D (6 bases). The CDR3 sequence is 14 residues long. V dropped 3 bases and J dropped 1 base, with 10 bases sitting between them. Germline CDR1 and CDR2: MGHDK and SYGVNS. Here the CDR3 reads CASSEDDRSYEQYF. The CDR3 DNA reads TGTGCCAGCAGTGAGGATGACAGGTCCTACGAGCAGTACTTC.